This T cell receptor (beta chain) emerged from a study of graft-versus-host responses after intestinal transplantation. Turning to the study itself: Anti-thymocyte globulin was used for induction in all recipients, who then took tacrolimus and steroids for roughly three years.

Points on this clone: Its target is not known.

Sequencing was performed with immunoSEQ multiplex PCR; in TCRdb, only in-frame clones are kept and a portion is missing. Among 90,000 to 150,000 clones listed, around 93% were seen once. Per the germline V gene, CDR1 is MNHEY and CDR2 is SMNVEV (reference sequence). The CDR3 length is 13 residues. With 6 bases removed from V and 7 bases from J, the gap between germline ends came to 13 bases. The sample consisted of unstimulated CD4+ T cells sorted from spleen or lymph node cells, taken before intestinal transplant. The V and J genes are TRBV27 and TRBJ2-1, with a tentative D call TRBD2 (5 bases). The receptor's source is a human donor who received an intestinal transplant. The CDR3 nucleotides read TGTGCCAGCAGGGACGGACTGATGAATGAGCAGTTCTTC. The encoded protein is CASRDGLMNEQFF.